Below, 16 T cell receptor beta chains from the same sample are listed, as sequenced in a study of blood T cell repertoires in COVID-19. Method: immunoSEQ multiplex PCR; TCRdb's copy keeps in-frame clones and lacks some. Seen here are around 100,000 clones, roughly 76% observed once, and the top ten hold roughly 4.8%. Sequenced input: peripheral blood. The receptors were gathered from a man older than 75 with COVID-19, enrolled during active disease.

This clone was seen only a few times. V is TRBV6-1 and J is TRBJ2-5; TRBD2 agrees at 10 bases. Trimming removed 4 bases from V and 5 bases from J; junction bases left unmatched: 10. The CDR3 length is 16 residues. Germline values: CDR1 MNHNS, CDR2 SASEGT. The CDR3 loop is CASSAGAGGLGETQYF. The DNA of the CDR3 is TGTGCCAGCAGTGCAGGAGCGGGGGGGCTCGGTGAGACCCAGTACTTC.

The chain has TRBV16 and TRBJ2-5; the match to TRBD2 covers 10 bases. V shed 2 bases, J shed 5 bases, and the junction held 14 bases outside the gene matches. This CDR3 is 18 amino acids long. Germline CDR1 and CDR2: KGHSY and FQNENV. In DNA form, the CDR3 reads TGTGCCAGCAGCCAAAATCACCGGAGCGGGGGGGCCAGTGAGACCCAGTACTTC. Translated, it gives CASSQNHRSGGASETQYF.

The rearrangement joins TRBV6-1 to TRBJ2-7; 7 nucleotides line up with TRBD1. CDR1 is MNHNS, CDR2 SASEGT, per germline. Trimming cost V 2 bases and J 4 bases; bases outside gene matches: 8. The CDR3 is 15 amino acids. The CDR3 sequence: CASSESPGQVYEQYF. The DNA for the CDR3 is TGTGCCAGCAGTGAAAGTCCCGGACAGGTATACGAGCAGTACTTC.

The V call is TRBV10-3, the J call TRBJ1-5, with TRBD1 matching over 8 bases. J was trimmed by 2 bases and V by 3 bases; bases with no gene match: 3. This CDR3 contains 15 residues. Germline V gene sequence: CDR1 ENHRY, CDR2 SYGVKD. CDR3 in amino acids: CAISDQQGGNQPQHF. The CDR3, as DNA: TGTGCCATCAGTGACCAACAGGGGGGCAATCAGCCCCAGCATTTT.

The gene calls are TRBV18 and TRBJ1-3, with 10 positions matching TRBD1. Germline V lookup: CDR1 KGHSH, CDR2 LQKENI. This CDR3 is 15 amino acids long. V shed 3 bases and J 4 bases; nucleotides not matched to a gene: 3. In DNA form, the CDR3 reads TGTGCCAGCTCACCCGGGACAGGGGACGGAAACACCATATATTTT. It specifies CASSPGTGDGNTIYF.

This clone was seen just once. The gene calls are TRBV18 and TRBJ2-5; possibly TRBD2 for D (7 bases). The CDR3 totals 14 residues. V shed 4 bases and J shed 5 bases, with 14 bases lying between them. Germline V gene sequence: CDR1 KGHSH, CDR2 LQKENI. The CDR3 region has the DNA TGTGCCAGCTCACGAGGGGGGGCGCGCGAGACCCAGTACTTC. Its protein product is CASSRGGARETQYF. Looking up the rest from reference TRBV18 and TRBJ2-5 gives the full variable domain: NAGVMQNPRHLVRRRGQEARLRCSPMKGHSHVYWYRQLPEEGLKFMVYLQKENIIDESGMPKERFSAEFPKEGPSILRIQQVVRGDSAAYFCASSRGGARETQYFGPGTRLLVL.

The V and J genes are TRBV5-4 and TRBJ2-1; TRBD1 matches 7 bases. Per the germline V gene, CDR1 is SGHNT and CDR2 is YYREEE (reference sequence). V shed 4 bases and J 4 bases; nucleotides not matched to a gene: 14. This CDR3 contains 17 residues. This CDR3 reads CASSREPTGRGYNEQFF. Written as DNA, the CDR3 is TGTGCCAGCAGCCGCGAACCGACAGGGAGAGGGTACAATGAGCAGTTCTTC.

This chain uses TRBV12-5 with TRBJ2-1; TRBD1 might be the D (6 bases). This CDR3 is 19 amino acids long. Trimming took off 3 bases at V and 3 bases at J, with 24 bases between the two ends. Germline V gene data show CDR1 as LGHNT and CDR2 as FRNRAP. The CDR3 DNA reads as TGTGCTAGTGGTTTTTGGACAGAAGACCCCCAATTCTACTACAATGAGCAGTTCTTC. Residues: CASGFWTEDPQFYYNEQFF.

Points on this clone: At one end, the junction sequence differs from germline, possibly due to a read error. This chain links TRBV10-1 with TRBJ2-5; 9 bases fit TRBD2. There are 13 residues in the CDR3. CDR1 WNHNN and CDR2 SYGVQD come from the germline V gene (reference sequence). Here the CDR3 reads CASSDREREAPHF. As DNA, the CDR3 is TGCGCCAGCAGTGACAGAGAGCGGGAGGCCCCCCACTTC.

The V and J genes are TRBV7-9 and TRBJ1-2, with D maybe TRBD1 (5 bases). V lost 4 bases to trimming and J lost 0 bases, with 18 bases between them. The germline V gene has CDR1 SEHNR and CDR2 FQNEAQ (reference sequence). The CDR3 covers 17 residues. The CDR3 loop is CASSSQGLLPSNYGYTF. CDR3 bases: TGTGCCAGCAGCTCGCAGGGTCTCCTACCTTCTAACTATGGCTACACCTTC.

V and J are TRBV19 and TRBJ2-4; 14 bases align to TRBD2. In germline, CDR1 is LNHDA, CDR2 SQIVND (reference sequence). The trim removed 1 base at V and 10 bases at J, leaving 0 bases unmatched. This CDR3 contains 14 residues. The CDR3: CASSIGTSGGIQYF. CDR3 bases: TGTGCCAGTAGTATAGGGACTAGCGGGGGGATTCAGTACTTC.

This chain connects TRBV16 to TRBJ2-2; 7 bases map to TRBD1. V gave up 4 bases and J gave up 2 bases; unmatched junction bases: 7. This CDR3 has 16 amino acids. Germline V gene sequence: CDR1 KGHSY, CDR2 FQNENV. The CDR3, as DNA: TGTGCCAGCAGCCGATTCGGGACAGTAAACACCGGGGAGCTGTTTTTT. This gives the protein CASSRFGTVNTGELFF.

The CDR3 nucleotides read TGCGCCAGCAGCTTGGAACAGGGGGCCTCATGGAACACCGGGGAGCTGTTTTTT. Its protein product is CASSLEQGASWNTGELFF. This chain connects TRBV5-1 to TRBJ2-2, with 9 bases aligning to TRBD1. CDR3 length equals 18 residues. Germline CDR1 SGHRS, CDR2 YFSETQ. Unmatched junction bases numbered 7, after V lost 0 bases and J lost 1 base. The full variable domain, rest sourced from reference TRBV5-1 and TRBJ2-2, is KAGVTQTPRYLIKTRGQQVTLSCSPISGHRSVSWYQQTPGQGLQFLFEYFSETQRNKGNFPGRFSGRQFSNSRSEMNVSTLELGDSALYLCASSLEQGASWNTGELFFGEGSRLTVL.

This clone was counted only a few times. The chain is built from TRBV18 and TRBJ2-5; D is perhaps TRBD1 (7 bases). Germline lookup yields CDR1 KGHSH and CDR2 LQKENI. This CDR3 region has 16 residues. V lost 0 bases, J lost 1 base, and 12 bases lay in between. This chain's CDR3 is CASSPPAGGLQETQYF. The CDR3 region has the DNA TGTGCCAGCTCACCACCGGCAGGGGGACTCCAAGAGACCCAGTACTTC. Full variable domain (rest looked up from reference TRBV18 and TRBJ2-5): NAGVMQNPRHLVRRRGQEARLRCSPMKGHSHVYWYRQLPEEGLKFMVYLQKENIIDESGMPKERFSAEFPKEGPSILRIQQVVRGDSAAYFCASSPPAGGLQETQYFGPGTRLLVL.

This clone appeared a single time. The CDR3 bases are TGCAGCGTTGCTAGCGGGACATCAGATACGCAGTATTTT. Protein sequence: CSVASGTSDTQYF. The genes are TRBV29-1 and TRBJ2-3; 9 bases map to TRBD2. The CDR3 runs 13 residues. Germline V gene lookup returns CDR1 SQVTM and CDR2 ANQGSEA. Trimming cost V 4 bases and J 4 bases; bases outside gene matches: 3.

This chain links TRBV6-2 or TRBV6-3 with TRBJ2-7; 11 bases align to TRBD1. J lost 6 bases, V lost 5 bases, and 18 bases had no gene match. Germline V CDR1 and CDR2: MNHEY, SVGEGT. This CDR3 region has 18 residues. The CDR3 loop reads CASSKSGTGGHVFGEQYF. The CDR3 DNA sequence: TGTGCCAGCAGTAAATCCGGGACAGGGGGTCATGTATTCGGCGAGCAGTACTTC.